The text below deals with one TCR beta chain. The CDR3 extends over 16 amino acids. V dropped 4 bases and J dropped 5 bases, with 17 bases sitting between them. Per germline, CDR1 MNHEY and CDR2 SVGAGI. The PCR contained 60 Vbeta and 13 Jbeta primers. Produced via immunoSEQ multiplex PCR; TCRdb's table is partial and in-frame only. The data contain over 150,000 clones, 77% of them singletons. This entry comes from a study of cytomegalovirus exposure and HLA in healthy donors. The V call is TRBV6-5, the J call TRBJ1-4; D might be TRBD1 (6 bases). The sample taken for sequencing was PBMCs. The source of this sequence is a woman in her twenties or thirties in good health and CMV-seropositive. The CDR3 is CASSLSGAGGNEKLFF. The CDR3, as DNA: TGTGCCAGCAGTTTATCAGGGGCCGGCGGAAATGAAAAACTGTTTTTT.